The sequence of this T cell receptor beta chain was determined in a study of regulatory T cells in long-lasting Graves disease (dated by TCRdb to 2020 to 2022). Describing the broader study: Newly diagnosed Graves' disease patients had taken antithyroid drugs for less than 3 months. Persistent Graves' disease patients were compared with newly diagnosed Graves' disease patients by peripheral blood TCR sequencing and RNA sequencing. A total of about 33 samples underwent TCR sequencing, from 13 patients with persistent Graves' disease and 20 patients with newly diagnosed Graves' disease. The study was registered as a clinical trial and conducted in China. Overall study outcomes, separate from this receptor: Sequencing and analysis were limited to the TCR beta chain. As a limitation, the authors acknowledged that the small sample size may reduce accuracy. Persistent disease showed preferential use of TRBV28, TRBJ1-2 and TRBJ2-5, whereas newly diagnosed disease favored TRBV20-1 and TRBJ2-1. Persistent patients shared more public clonotypes among themselves (2,741) than newly diagnosed patients did (more than 850). Lower TCR Shannon entropy and fewer highly expanded clones were observed in persistent Graves' disease patients than in newly diagnosed patients, which suggested clonal expansion. Because the primary lesion, thyroid tissue, could not be accessed, the study looked at peripheral blood alone.

The meaning of the sample's time point label: newly diagnosed GD, antithyroid drugs for less than 3 months. For both TCR sequencing and RNA sequencing, RNA was extracted from PBMCs using TRIzol. The diagnosis of Graves' disease followed American Thyroid Association guidelines. Patients for the study were recruited at an endocrinology department in Xi'an, China. From each patient, approximately 10 milliliters of peripheral blood was collected into an EDTA anticoagulant tube. Ficoll Paque Plus density gradient separation was used to isolate PBMCs, and no further T cell sorting was performed. RNA quality was checked with an Agilent 2100 Bioanalyzer and agarose gel, and concentration with a NanoDrop 2000. As encoded in the germline V gene (reference sequence), CDR1 is DFQATT while CDR2 is SNEGSKA. V is cut back by 0 bases and J by 2 bases, with 1 base in the junction unmatched. The CDR3, cysteine through phenylalanine, is 14 amino acids long. The read is trimmed to its CDR3 DNA, 42 bases read in frame from base 1.

Libraries were constructed by multiplex PCR. Sequencing was performed on an Illumina HiSeq 4000. To build TCR beta libraries, CDR3 regions were amplified by Arm-PCR using iRepertoire HTBI primers. Before sequencing, the PCR products went through gel purification. Regarding the original processing steps: Gene usage analysis of CDR3 amino acid clonotypes used the approximately 62 TRBV and 14 to 15 TRBJ segments found across samples. COPE and FqMerger were used to merge filtered high-quality paired reads into contigs. BLAST was used to align contigs to IMGT TRBV, TRBD and TRBJ reference genes, with CDR3 defined following IMGT. Clonotypes above 0.1% frequency were classified as highly expanded clones. Shannon entropy served as the measure of repertoire diversity, while the Gini coefficient captured V-J evenness. Clonotypes shared by more than one individual were considered public. TCRdb itself trimmed the public reads at Q25 with fastp, ran MiXCR and retained productive beta chains. CDR3 protein sequences are deduplicated, and each keeps its most common genes and DNA. The V and J calls follow TCRdb's processing rather than the paper's. Recorded for this sample are 400,000 to 500,000 distinct CDR3 sequences; approximately 16% of them occurred a single time. The biggest ten clones account for about a quarter of the sample.

This clonotype was observed a handful of times. What antigen it recognizes has not been identified. The input lacks base qualities; no much larger clone sits a single base away. The same specimen was also included in a second study, on T cells in Graves' hyperthyroidism and ophthalmopathy. As that second paper reports: A patient counted as having stable Graves' hyperthyroidism if no progression to ophthalmopathy occurred over 18 months of follow-up. Hyperthyroidism patients were aged 18 to 65 years and newly diagnosed, with disease duration of less than 2 months. The study excluded patients with uncontrolled infections, other autoimmune diseases, pregnancy or lactation. Diagnoses relied on clinical symptoms, serum thyroxine and TRAb, thyroid ultrasound and orbital computed tomography. For the first round of RT-PCR on the TCR CDR3, the HTBI primer set was used together with the Qiagen OneStep RT-PCR kit. Most expanded thyroid clonotypes (frequency above 0.001) were also detected in blood, a finding suggesting that blood repertoires may reflect thyroid immune responses. In cross-validation, a model built on a 13 V-J signature told ophthalmopathy apart from stable hyperthyroidism with under 90% sensitivity and about 81% specificity, and in testing the same model reached 80%/75%. In validation, the model predicted progression to ophthalmopathy with 65% to 71% sensitivity and 72% to 85% specificity, a median of around 6.6 months before onset. TCR V-J signatures able to tell the groups apart were searched for in a discovery cohort of around 95 patients, of whom around 42 had Graves' ophthalmopathy and about 60 had stable Graves' hyperthyroidism. Prospective prediction of ophthalmopathy was tested in an independent validation cohort consisting of roughly 20 hyperthyroidism patients and 15 to 17 patients who later progressed to ophthalmopathy. The approximately 100 discovery patients were randomly split 7:3 into training and test sets. The study also compared thyroid tissue and blood T-cell repertoires from 5 to 7 Graves' hyperthyroidism patients. After sampling, hyperthyroidism patients received methimazole starting at 30 mg daily, and ophthalmopathy patients received high-dose intravenous methylprednisolone. A second multiplex PCR round built the libraries, followed by size selection and purification. Libraries were sequenced paired-end with 100 bp reads on an Illumina HiSeq2000. SOAPnuke was used to process the raw data, removing reads that contained adapters or uncalled bases, had a mean Phred below 15, or lacked an exact match to the constant primer or identifier. COPE v1.2.5 was used to merge the high-quality paired reads, and each unique nucleotide sequence was defined as a clonotype. Clonotypes were aligned to IMGT TRBV, TRBD and TRBJ reference segments using MiTCR v1.1. Only V-J combinations with frequency above 0.0001, covering about 99% of repertoires, were analysed. A TCS score was defined as the ratio between F50 (clonal expansion) and ExV (chaos), using BLOSUM62-based TCRdist between CDR3 peptides within each V-J. Welch's t-statistics and random forest reduced around 520 V-J features to under 15, which were used in a naive Bayes classifier (R e1071). Sample size was not statistically predetermined, and blinding of investigators to group allocation was not performed. According to the paper, TCR Vbeta CDR3 sequencing was carried out on 135 peripheral blood samples, which came from under 50 ophthalmopathy, approximately 72 hyperthyroidism and roughly 17 progressor patients.

This TCR derives from a woman aged 18-35 years with Graves disease. Donor details come from another sample of the same person, matched by shared clones. This chain is built from TRBV20-1 and TRBJ1-3; the junction holds 7 bases that match TRBD1. This specimen consisted of peripheral blood mononuclear cells (PBMCs), obtained at new diagnosis, from a patient treated with antithyroid drugs. The sequenced DNA: TGCAGTGCTAGAGAAAGGGGGCCTGGAAACACCATATATTTT. Protein translation: CSARERGPGNTIYF.